The 24 T cell receptor beta chains below all came from one sample that was sequenced in a study of cytomegalovirus exposure and HLA in healthy donors. Primers for the PCR totalled 60 Vbeta and 13 Jbeta. Profiled with immunoSEQ multiplex PCR; TCRdb holds only in-frame clones, not every one. The sample has about 200,000 clones. What was sequenced was PBMCs. The receptors derive from a girl aged 2 to 9 in good health and CMV-seropositive.

This sequence joins TRBV10-3 and TRBJ1-5, with D perhaps matching TRBD1 (5 bases). This CDR3 is 13 amino acids long. Trimming removed 11 bases at V and 5 bases at J, with 16 bases between. Germline values: CDR1 ENHRY, CDR2 SYGVKD. DNA for the CDR3: TGTGCCGCAGCGGGGGGGTGGGATCAGCCCCAGCATTTT. Protein: CAAAGGWDQPQHF.

V is TRBV28 and J is TRBJ1-2; no clear D gene. Germline CDR1 MDHEN, CDR2 SYDVKM. V was clipped by 5 bases and J by 1 base, with 11 bases between them. CDR3 length equals 14 residues. CDR3 nucleotide sequence: TGTGCCAGCAGTCCCGTTCGTCTTAACTATGGCTACACCTTC. It encodes CASSPVRLNYGYTF.

The chain recombines TRBV30 with TRBJ2-2, with D tentatively TRBD2 (6 bases). Looked up from germline, CDR1 is GTSNPN and CDR2 is SVGIG (reference sequence). This CDR3 has 15 residues. Trimming took off 1 base at V and 2 bases at J, with 11 bases between the two ends. CDR3 loop: CAWSGVTRNTGELFF. The CDR3 DNA sequence: TGTGCCTGGAGTGGTGTGACTAGAAACACCGGGGAGCTGTTTTTT.

The CDR3 loop is CASSVDNSGNTIYF. In DNA form, the CDR3 reads TGTGCCAGCAGCGTAGATAACTCTGGAAACACCATATATTTT. The chain has TRBV9 and TRBJ1-3, with D unresolved. Between the trimmed V and J ends, which lost 0 bases and 0 bases, there was a span of 4 bases. CDR1 and CDR2 (germline): SGDLS, YYNGEE. The CDR3 covers 14 residues.

The genes are TRBV2 and TRBJ1-2; D remains unclear. The CDR3 has 15 residues. The germline V gene encodes CDR1 SNHLY and CDR2 FYNNEI. V dropped 3 bases and J dropped 1 base, with 12 bases sitting between them. The CDR3 sequence: CASSERNTYNYGYTF. The CDR3 DNA reads as TGTGCCAGCAGTGAGAGGAACACCTATAACTATGGCTACACCTTC.

This sequence joins TRBV28 and TRBJ2-3; TRBD1 might be the D (6 bases). Deletions cut 3 bases from V and 0 bases from J, with 10 bases between. The CDR3 totals 15 residues. Germline assignment: CDR1 MDHEN and CDR2 SYDVKM. DNA of the CDR3: TGTGCCAGCAGTTTGGACAGCTCTAGCACAGATACGCAGTATTTT. Translated, it gives CASSLDSSSTDTQYF.

J is TRBJ1-5 and V is TRBV28; D might be TRBD1 (6 bases). The CDR3 has 17 amino acids. CDR1 is MDHEN, CDR2 SYDVKM, per germline. Deletions cut 1 base from V and 0 bases from J, with 13 bases between. The CDR3, as DNA: TGTGCCAGCAGTTTATTCCCGGACAGCTATAGCAATCAGCCCCAGCATTTT. It is translated as CASSLFPDSYSNQPQHF.

The J gene is TRBJ2-3, the V gene TRBV5-1, with D possibly TRBD2 on 6 matching bases. CDR1 and CDR2 (germline): SGHRS, YFSETQ. The CDR3 extends over 13 amino acids. Trimming stripped 1 base from V and 4 bases from J, with 7 bases between. Here the CDR3 DNA reads TGCGCCAGCAGCTTGTCTAGCGCAGATACGCAGTATTTT. Its translation is CASSLSSADTQYF.

The CDR3 loop is CASSLAEDTEAFF. Here the CDR3 DNA reads TGTGCCAGCAGCTTGGCAGAGGACACTGAAGCTTTCTTT. The rearrangement joins TRBV7-8 to TRBJ1-1; D ambiguous. This CDR3 spans 13 amino acids. The ends were cut back, 3 bases at V and 3 bases at J, with 8 bases in the middle. From germline, CDR1 is SGHVS and CDR2 FQNEAQ.

The rearrangement joins TRBV2 to TRBJ2-5, with a tentative D call TRBD2 (5 bases). The J call may not be correct, given that the DNA end is closer to TRBJ2-7. The CDR3 has 11 residues. Germline loops: CDR1 SNHLY, CDR2 FYNNEI. The CDR3 bases are TGTGCCAGCAGCGGGAAATACGAGCAGTACTTC. Residues: CASSGKYEQYF.

The chain recombines TRBV2 with TRBJ2-7; 9 bases fit TRBD1. In germline, CDR1 is SNHLY, CDR2 FYNNEI. V dropped 5 bases and J dropped 2; count of bases not matched to a gene: 4. The CDR3 totals 14 residues. CDR3 sequence reads: CASSTGGLPYEQYF. CDR3 nucleotides: TGTGCCAGCAGTACAGGGGGCTTGCCCTACGAGCAGTACTTC.

The rearrangement links TRBV29-1 to TRBJ2-7, with D perhaps matching TRBD1 (6 bases). CDR1 is SQVTM and CDR2 is ANQGSEA in the germline V gene. V shed 6 bases and J shed 0 bases, with 12 bases lying between them. The CDR3 is 13 residues long. The chain's CDR3 is CSVASDSSYEQYF. Written as DNA, the CDR3 is TGCAGCGTAGCCTCGGACAGCTCCTACGAGCAGTACTTC.

This chain uses TRBV5-1 with TRBJ2-5; D remains ambiguous. The assigned J gene may be wrong: the sequence end matches TRBJ2-7 better. This CDR3 is 14 amino acids long. CDR1 and CDR2 (germline): SGHRS, YFSETQ. In DNA, the CDR3 is TGCGCCAGCAGCTCGGCGCCAGGTGGATACGAGCAGTACTTC. Amino acids: CASSSAPGGYEQYF.

The V call is TRBV7-6, the J call TRBJ1-4; D might be TRBD1 (6 bases). Germline lookup yields CDR1 SGHVS and CDR2 FNYEAQ. Trimming pared 4 bases from V and 4 bases from J, leaving 13 bases between. The CDR3 contains 15 residues. Written as DNA, the CDR3 is TGTGCCAGCAGCTCACACAGGGCTCTTAATGAAAAACTGTTTTTT. It encodes CASSSHRALNEKLFF.

The chain recombines TRBV19 with TRBJ1-2; 7 nucleotides agree with TRBD1. Germline V gives CDR1 LNHDA, CDR2 SQIVND (reference sequence). The CDR3 contains 13 residues. The V segment lost 5 bases and the J segment 9 bases; nucleotides outside the gene matches: 9. The chain's CDR3 is CASSEGRQGSYTF. The CDR3 nucleotides are TGTGCCAGTAGTGAGGGCCGACAGGGAAGCTACACCTTC.

The chain combines TRBV27 with TRBJ2-7; 10 nucleotides align to TRBD1. The CDR3 has 15 amino acids. Trimming at V came to 5 bases and at J to 2 bases, leaving 6 bases not matched to a gene. Germline CDR1 and CDR2: MNHEY and SMNVEV (reference sequence). In DNA form, the CDR3 reads TGTGCCAGCAGTCTAAGGACAGGGGGTACCTACGAGCAGTACTTC. It specifies CASSLRTGGTYEQYF.

J is TRBJ1-2 and V is TRBV23-1; D gene unclear. TRBV23-1 falls under the ORF class, with uncertain function. This CDR3 region has 14 residues. V lost 4 bases and J 0 bases, leaving 9 bases between the germline ends. CDR3 protein: CASSRQLANYGYTF. In nucleotides, the CDR3 is TGCGCCAGCAGTCGCCAGTTGGCTAACTATGGCTACACCTTC.

The rearrangement joins TRBV28 to TRBJ2-2; TRBD1 agrees at 7 bases. Germline V gives CDR1 MDHEN, CDR2 SYDVKM. V lost 5 bases, J lost 1 base, and 4 bases stayed unmatched. The CDR3 length is 15 residues. Written as DNA, the CDR3 is TGTGCCAGCAGTACGGGACAGCTGAACACCGGGGAGCTGTTTTTT. Amino acid sequence: CASSTGQLNTGELFF.

The V call is TRBV19, the J call TRBJ1-1; 7 bases agree with TRBD1. After removal of 5 bases from V and 2 bases from J, the junction contained 17 bases not matched to a gene. This CDR3 contains 18 residues. The germline CDR1 and CDR2 sequences are LNHDA and SQIVND (reference sequence). CDR3 sequence (DNA): TGTGCCAGTAGTGCCCGGCCGGGGACAGTCAACACAAACACTGAAGCTTTCTTT. Amino acids: CASSARPGTVNTNTEAFF.

V gene TRBV5-4 combines with J gene TRBJ2-1; 13 positions agree with TRBD2. The J segment lost 10 bases and the V segment lost 0 bases, leaving 13 bases of the junction unmatched. The CDR3 has 18 amino acids. The V gene's germline CDR1 is SGHNT and CDR2 YYREEE (reference sequence). This CDR3 reads CASSLARTAGLAGAEQFF. CDR3 bases: TGTGCCAGCAGCTTGGCCCGGACCGCTGGACTAGCGGGAGCCGAGCAGTTCTTC. Full variable domain (missing parts from reference TRBV5-4 and TRBJ2-1): ETGVTQSPTHLIKTRGQQVTLRCSSQSGHNTVSWYQQALGQGPQFIFQYYREEENGRGNFPPRFSGLQFPNYSSELNVNALELDDSALYLCASSLARTAGLAGAEQFFGPGTRLTVL.

This chain uses TRBV15 with TRBJ2-5; 7 bases map to TRBD2. V trimming: 1 base; J trimming: 3 bases; junction bases outside the gene matches: 11. The CDR3 spans 17 residues. Germline V gene lookup returns CDR1 LNHNV and CDR2 YYDKDF (reference sequence). The CDR3 loop is CATSRVSGIAGKETQYF. The DNA of the CDR3 is TGTGCCACCAGCAGAGTATCCGGGATAGCGGGTAAAGAGACCCAGTACTTC.

V usage is TRBV5-4 and J usage is TRBJ1-4; the match to TRBD1 covers 8 bases. CDR3 size: 16 residues. The ends lost 2 bases at V and 7 bases at J; junction bases unmatched: 10. The germline gives CDR1 SGHNT, CDR2 YYREEE (reference sequence). CDR3 amino acids: CASSLGDRSGGEKLFF. In DNA form, the CDR3 reads TGTGCCAGCAGCTTAGGGGACAGGTCCGGGGGTGAAAAACTGTTTTTT. Filled out from reference TRBV5-4 and TRBJ1-4, the complete variable domain reads ETGVTQSPTHLIKTRGQQVTLRCSSQSGHNTVSWYQQALGQGPQFIFQYYREEENGRGNFPPRFSGLQFPNYSSELNVNALELDDSALYLCASSLGDRSGGEKLFFGSGTQLSVL.

The chain combines TRBV14 with TRBJ1-2; 7 nucleotides match TRBD1. Germline V gene lookup returns CDR1 SGHDN and CDR2 FVKESK. V gave up 7 bases and J gave up 3 bases; unmatched junction bases: 8. The CDR3 covers 14 residues. CDR3 protein: CASTQGTRDYGYTF. The CDR3 DNA reads TGTGCCAGCACACAGGGGACTCGGGACTATGGCTACACCTTC.

The chain combines TRBV27 with TRBJ1-1; weak D call: TRBD1 (5 bases). Trimming removed 11 bases from V and 0 bases from J, with 19 bases in between. Germline loops: CDR1 MNHEY, CDR2 SMNVEV (reference sequence). The CDR3 is 15 amino acids. The CDR3 is CALRSRETLNTEAFF. The CDR3 DNA sequence: TGTGCCCTACGGAGCAGGGAAACGTTGAACACTGAAGCTTTCTTT.